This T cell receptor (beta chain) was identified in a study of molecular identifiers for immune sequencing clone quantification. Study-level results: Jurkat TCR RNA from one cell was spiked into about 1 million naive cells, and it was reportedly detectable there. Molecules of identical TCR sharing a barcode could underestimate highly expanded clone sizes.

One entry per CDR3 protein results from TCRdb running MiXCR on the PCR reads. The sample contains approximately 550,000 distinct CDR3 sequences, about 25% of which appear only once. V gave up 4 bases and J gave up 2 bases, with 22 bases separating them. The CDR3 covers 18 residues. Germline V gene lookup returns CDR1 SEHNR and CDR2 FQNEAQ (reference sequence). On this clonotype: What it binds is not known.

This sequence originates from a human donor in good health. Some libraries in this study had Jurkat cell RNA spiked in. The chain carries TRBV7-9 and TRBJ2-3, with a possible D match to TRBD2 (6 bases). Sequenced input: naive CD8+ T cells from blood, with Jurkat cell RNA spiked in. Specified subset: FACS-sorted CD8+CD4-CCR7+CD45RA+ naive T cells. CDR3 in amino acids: CASSWLEGGTLDTDTQYF. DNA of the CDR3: TGTGCCAGCAGCTGGTTAGAGGGAGGCACGTTGGACACAGATACGCAGTATTTT.